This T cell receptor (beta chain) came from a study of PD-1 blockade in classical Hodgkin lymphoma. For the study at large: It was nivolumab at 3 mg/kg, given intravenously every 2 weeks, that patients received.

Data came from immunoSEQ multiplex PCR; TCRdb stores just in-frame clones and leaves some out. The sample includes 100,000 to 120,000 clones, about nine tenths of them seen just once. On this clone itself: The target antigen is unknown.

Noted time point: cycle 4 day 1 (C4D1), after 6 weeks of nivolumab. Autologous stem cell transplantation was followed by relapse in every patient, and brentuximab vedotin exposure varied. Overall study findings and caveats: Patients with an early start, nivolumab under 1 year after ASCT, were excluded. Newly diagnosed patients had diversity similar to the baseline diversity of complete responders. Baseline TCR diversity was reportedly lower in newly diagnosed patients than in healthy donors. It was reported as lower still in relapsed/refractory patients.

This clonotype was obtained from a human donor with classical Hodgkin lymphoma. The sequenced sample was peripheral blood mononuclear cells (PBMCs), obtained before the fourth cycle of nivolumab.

The CDR3: CASSLLGQSSTKNIQYF. The CDR3 bases are TGTGCCAGCAGTTTATTGGGCCAGTCCAGCACCAAAAACATTCAGTACTTC. This rearrangement joins TRBV27 to TRBJ2-4; no clear D gene. Germline CDR1 and CDR2: MNHEY and SMNVEV (reference sequence). Trimming stripped 1 base from V and 2 bases from J, with 15 bases between. This CDR3 has 17 residues.